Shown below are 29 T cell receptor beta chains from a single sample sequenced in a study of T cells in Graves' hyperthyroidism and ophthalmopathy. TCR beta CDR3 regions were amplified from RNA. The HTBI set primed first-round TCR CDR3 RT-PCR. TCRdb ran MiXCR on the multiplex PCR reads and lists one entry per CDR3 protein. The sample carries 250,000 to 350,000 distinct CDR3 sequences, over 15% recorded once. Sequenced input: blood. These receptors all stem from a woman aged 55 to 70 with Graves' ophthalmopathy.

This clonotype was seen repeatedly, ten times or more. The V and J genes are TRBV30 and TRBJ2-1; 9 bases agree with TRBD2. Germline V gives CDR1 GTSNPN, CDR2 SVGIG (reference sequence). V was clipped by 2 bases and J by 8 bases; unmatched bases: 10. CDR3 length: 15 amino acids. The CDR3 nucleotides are TGTGCCTGGAGTCCCCTAGCGGGAATTGTCGATGAGCAGTTCTTC. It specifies CAWSPLAGIVDEQFF.

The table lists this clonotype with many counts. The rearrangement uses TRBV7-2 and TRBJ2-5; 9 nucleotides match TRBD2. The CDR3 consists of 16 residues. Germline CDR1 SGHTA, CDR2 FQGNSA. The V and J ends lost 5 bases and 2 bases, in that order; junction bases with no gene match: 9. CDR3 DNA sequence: TGTGCCAGCAGCCCCAGCTTAACTAGCGGGCAAGAGACCCAGTACTTC. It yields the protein CASSPSLTSGQETQYF.

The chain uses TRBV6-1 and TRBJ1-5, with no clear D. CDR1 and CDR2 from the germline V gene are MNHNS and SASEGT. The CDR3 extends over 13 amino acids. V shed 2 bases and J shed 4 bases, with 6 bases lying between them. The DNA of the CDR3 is TGTGCCAGCAGTGAAAGTGGGAATCAGCCCCAGCATTTT. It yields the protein CASSESGNQPQHF.

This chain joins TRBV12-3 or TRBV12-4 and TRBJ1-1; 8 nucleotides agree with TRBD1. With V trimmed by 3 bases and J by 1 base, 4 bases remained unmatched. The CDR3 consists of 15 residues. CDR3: CASSLGTGRNTEAFF. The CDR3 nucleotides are TGTGCCAGCAGTTTGGGGACAGGAAGGAACACTGAAGCTTTCTTT.

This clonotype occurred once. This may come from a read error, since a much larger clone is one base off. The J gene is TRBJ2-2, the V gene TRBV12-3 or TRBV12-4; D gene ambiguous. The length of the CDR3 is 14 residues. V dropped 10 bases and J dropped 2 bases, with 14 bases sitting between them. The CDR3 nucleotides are TGTGCCATCAGCCCCAACAGAAACACCGGGGAGCTGTTTTTT. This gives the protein CAISPNRNTGELFF.

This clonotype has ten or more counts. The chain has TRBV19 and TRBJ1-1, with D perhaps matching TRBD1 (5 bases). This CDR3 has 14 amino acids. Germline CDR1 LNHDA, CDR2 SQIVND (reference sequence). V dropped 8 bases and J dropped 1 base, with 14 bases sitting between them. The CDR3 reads CASFPGLQNTEAFF. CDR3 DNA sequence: TGTGCCAGTTTTCCGGGACTGCAGAACACTGAAGCTTTCTTT.

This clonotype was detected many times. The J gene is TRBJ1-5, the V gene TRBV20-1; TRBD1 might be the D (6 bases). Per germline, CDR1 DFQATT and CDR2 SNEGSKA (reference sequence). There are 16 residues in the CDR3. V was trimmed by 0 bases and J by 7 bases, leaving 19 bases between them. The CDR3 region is CSARDLRGWGAQPQHF. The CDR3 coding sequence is TGCAGTGCTAGAGATCTCCGGGGATGGGGGGCCCAGCCCCAGCATTTT.

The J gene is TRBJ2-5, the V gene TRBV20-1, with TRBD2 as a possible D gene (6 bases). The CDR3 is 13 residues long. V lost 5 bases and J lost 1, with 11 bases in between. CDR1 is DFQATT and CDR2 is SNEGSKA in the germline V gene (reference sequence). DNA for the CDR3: TGCAGTGCTGGGGGACTTACCCAAGAGACCCAGTACTTC. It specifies CSAGGLTQETQYF.

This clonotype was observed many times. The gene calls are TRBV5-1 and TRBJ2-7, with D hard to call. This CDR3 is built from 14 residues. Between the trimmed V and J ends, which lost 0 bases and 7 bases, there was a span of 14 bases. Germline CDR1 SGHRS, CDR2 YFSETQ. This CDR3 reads CASSLAGQLGEQYF. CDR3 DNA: TGCGCCAGCAGCTTGGCCGGGCAACTGGGGGAGCAGTACTTC.

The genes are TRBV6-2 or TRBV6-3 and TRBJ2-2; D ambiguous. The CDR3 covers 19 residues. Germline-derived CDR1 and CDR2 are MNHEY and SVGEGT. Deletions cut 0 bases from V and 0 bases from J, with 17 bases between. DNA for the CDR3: TGTGCCAGCAGTTACTCGACGACGGCCTGGTCGGCGAACACCGGGGAGCTGTTTTTT. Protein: CASSYSTTAWSANTGELFF.

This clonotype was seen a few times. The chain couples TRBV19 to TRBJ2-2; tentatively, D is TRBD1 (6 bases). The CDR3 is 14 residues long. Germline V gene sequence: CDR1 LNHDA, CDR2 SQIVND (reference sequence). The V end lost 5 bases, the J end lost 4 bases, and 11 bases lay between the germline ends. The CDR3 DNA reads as TGTGCCAGTAGTCAGACAGGTATCACCGGGGAGCTGTTTTTT. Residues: CASSQTGITGELFF.

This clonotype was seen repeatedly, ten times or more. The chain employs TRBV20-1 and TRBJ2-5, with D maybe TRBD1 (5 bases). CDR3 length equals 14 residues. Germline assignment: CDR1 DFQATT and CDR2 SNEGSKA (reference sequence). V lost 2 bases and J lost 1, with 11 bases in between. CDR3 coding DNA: TGCAGTGCTAGAAGGGCGCAGGGCCAAGAGACCCAGTACTTC. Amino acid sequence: CSARRAQGQETQYF.

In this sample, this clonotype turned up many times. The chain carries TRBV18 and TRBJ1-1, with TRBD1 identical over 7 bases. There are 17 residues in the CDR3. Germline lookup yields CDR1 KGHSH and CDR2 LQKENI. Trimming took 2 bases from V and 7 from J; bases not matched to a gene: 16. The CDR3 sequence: CASSPNYGAGGNNEAFF. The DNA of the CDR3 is TGTGCCAGCTCACCAAACTACGGGGCAGGGGGTAATAATGAAGCTTTCTTT.

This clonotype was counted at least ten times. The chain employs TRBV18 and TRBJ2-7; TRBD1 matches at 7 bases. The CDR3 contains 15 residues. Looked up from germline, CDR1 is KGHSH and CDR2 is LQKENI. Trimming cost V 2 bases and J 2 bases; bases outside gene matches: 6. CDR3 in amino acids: CASSPTGQTTYEQYF. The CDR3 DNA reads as TGTGCCAGCTCACCAACGGGACAGACAACCTACGAGCAGTACTTC.

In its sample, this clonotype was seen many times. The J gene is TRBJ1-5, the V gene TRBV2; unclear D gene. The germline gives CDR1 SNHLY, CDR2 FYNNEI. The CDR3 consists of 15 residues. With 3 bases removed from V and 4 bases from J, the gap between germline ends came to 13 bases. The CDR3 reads CASSERSVVNQPQHF. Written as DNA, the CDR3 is TGTGCCAGCAGTGAGAGGTCCGTCGTTAATCAGCCCCAGCATTTT.

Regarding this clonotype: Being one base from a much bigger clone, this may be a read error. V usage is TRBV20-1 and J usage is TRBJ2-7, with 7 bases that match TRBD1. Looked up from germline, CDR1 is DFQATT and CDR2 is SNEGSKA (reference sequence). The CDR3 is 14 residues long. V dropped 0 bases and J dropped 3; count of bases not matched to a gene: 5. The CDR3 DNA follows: TGCAGTGCTAGAGATTTCGGGACAGTCTACGAGCAGTACTTC. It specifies CSARDFGTVYEQYF.

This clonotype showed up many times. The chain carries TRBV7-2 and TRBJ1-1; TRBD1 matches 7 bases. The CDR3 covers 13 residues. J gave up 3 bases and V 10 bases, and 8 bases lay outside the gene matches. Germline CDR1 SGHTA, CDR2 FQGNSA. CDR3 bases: TGTGCCACTAAAAGGGGGCTGGACACTGAAGCTTTCTTT. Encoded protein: CATKRGLDTEAFF. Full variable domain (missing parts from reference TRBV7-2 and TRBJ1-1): GAGVSQSPSNKVTEKGKDVELRCDPISGHTALYWYRQSLGQGLEFLIYFQGNSAPDKSGLPSDRFSAERTGGSVSTLTIQRTQQEDSAVYLCATKRGLDTEAFFGQGTRLTVV.

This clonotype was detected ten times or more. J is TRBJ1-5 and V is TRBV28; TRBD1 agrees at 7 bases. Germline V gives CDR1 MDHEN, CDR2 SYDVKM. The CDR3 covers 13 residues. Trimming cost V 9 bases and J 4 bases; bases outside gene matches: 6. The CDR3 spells CASKGQYNQPQHF. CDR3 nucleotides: TGTGCCAGTAAGGGACAGTATAATCAGCCCCAGCATTTT. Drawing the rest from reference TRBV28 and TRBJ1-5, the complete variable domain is DVKVTQSSRYLVKRTGEKVFLECVQDMDHENMFWYRQDPGLGLRLIYFSYDVKMKEKGDIPEGYSVSREKKERFSLILESASTNQTSMYLCASKGQYNQPQHFGDGTRLSIL.

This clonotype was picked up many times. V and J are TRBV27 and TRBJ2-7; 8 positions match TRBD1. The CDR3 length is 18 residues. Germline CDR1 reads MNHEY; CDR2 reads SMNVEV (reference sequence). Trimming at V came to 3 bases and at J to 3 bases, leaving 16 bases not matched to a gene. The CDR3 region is CASSFGAPWTGLSYEQYF. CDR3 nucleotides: TGTGCCAGCAGTTTCGGGGCTCCGTGGACAGGGCTCAGCTACGAGCAGTACTTC.

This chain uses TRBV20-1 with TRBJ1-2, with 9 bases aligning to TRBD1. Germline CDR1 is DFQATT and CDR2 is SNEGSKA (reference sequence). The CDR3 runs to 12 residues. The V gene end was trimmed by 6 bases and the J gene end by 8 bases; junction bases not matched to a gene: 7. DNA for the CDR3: TGCAGTGCACGGGACAGGGTGAGCGGCTACACCTTC. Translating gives CSARDRVSGYTF.

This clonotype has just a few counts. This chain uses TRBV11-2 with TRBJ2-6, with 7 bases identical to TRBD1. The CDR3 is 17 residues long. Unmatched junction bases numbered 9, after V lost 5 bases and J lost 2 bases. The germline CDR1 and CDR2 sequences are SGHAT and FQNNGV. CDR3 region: CASSQLQGSTGANVLTF. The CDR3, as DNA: TGTGCCAGCAGCCAACTACAGGGGTCTACTGGGGCCAACGTCCTGACTTTC.

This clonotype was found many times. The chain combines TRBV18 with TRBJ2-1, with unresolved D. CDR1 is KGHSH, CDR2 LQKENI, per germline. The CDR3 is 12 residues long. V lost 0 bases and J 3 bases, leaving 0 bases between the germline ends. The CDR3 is CASSPPYNEQFF. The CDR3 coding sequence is TGTGCCAGCTCACCACCCTACAATGAGCAGTTCTTC.

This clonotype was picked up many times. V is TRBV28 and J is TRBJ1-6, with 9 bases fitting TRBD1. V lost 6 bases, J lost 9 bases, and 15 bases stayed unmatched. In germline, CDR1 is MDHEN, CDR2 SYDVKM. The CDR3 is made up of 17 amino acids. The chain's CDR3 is CASSSGQGNLAGSPLHF. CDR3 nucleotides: TGTGCCAGCAGCAGCGGACAGGGGAACTTGGCTGGTTCACCCCTCCACTTT.

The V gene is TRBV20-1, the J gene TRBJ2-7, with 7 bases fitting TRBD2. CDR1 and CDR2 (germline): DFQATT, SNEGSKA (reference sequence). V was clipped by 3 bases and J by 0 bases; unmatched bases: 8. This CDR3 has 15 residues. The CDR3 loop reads CSARDSGLSSYEQYF. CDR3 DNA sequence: TGCAGTGCTAGGGATAGCGGGCTGAGCTCCTACGAGCAGTACTTC.

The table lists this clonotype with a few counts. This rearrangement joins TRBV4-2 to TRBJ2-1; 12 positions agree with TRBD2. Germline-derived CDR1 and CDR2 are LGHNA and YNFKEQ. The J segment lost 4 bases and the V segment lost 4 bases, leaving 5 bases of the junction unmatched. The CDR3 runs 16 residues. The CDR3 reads CASSLSSGGAYNEQFF. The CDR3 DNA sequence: TGTGCCAGCAGCCTGTCTAGCGGGGGGGCTTACAATGAGCAGTTCTTC.

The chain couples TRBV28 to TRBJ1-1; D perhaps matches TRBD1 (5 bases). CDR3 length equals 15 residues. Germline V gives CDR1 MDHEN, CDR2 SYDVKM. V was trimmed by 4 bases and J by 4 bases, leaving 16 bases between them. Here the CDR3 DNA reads TGTGCCAGCAGTTGGTCGGCAGGGCGTACCACTGAAGCTTTCTTT. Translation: CASSWSAGRTTEAFF.

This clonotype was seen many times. The CDR3 nucleotides are TGCAGTGCTAGAGATGCCAGGGGACAAACGCAGTATTTT. Its translation: CSARDARGQTQYF. V and J are TRBV20-1 and TRBJ2-3; D is perhaps TRBD1 (6 bases). V gave up 0 bases and J gave up 9 bases, with 13 bases separating them. This CDR3 has 13 residues. Germline loops: CDR1 DFQATT, CDR2 SNEGSKA (reference sequence).

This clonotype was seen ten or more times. The CDR3 DNA reads as TGTGCCAGCAGCCCCACAGGTGGAGGGGTAACCTACAATGAGCAGTTCTTC. Encoded protein: CASSPTGGGVTYNEQFF. The chain links TRBV11-2 to TRBJ2-1; D is possibly TRBD2 (6 bases). The CDR3 sequence is 17 residues long. CDR1 is SGHAT, CDR2 FQNNGV, per germline. The germline V and J ends were trimmed by 5 bases and 2 bases, with 19 bases remaining between them.

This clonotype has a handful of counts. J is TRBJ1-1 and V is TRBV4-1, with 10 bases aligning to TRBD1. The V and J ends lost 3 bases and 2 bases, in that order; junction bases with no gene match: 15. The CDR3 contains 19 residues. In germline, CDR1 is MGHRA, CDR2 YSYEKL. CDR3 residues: CASSHGTGDLKGVNTEAFF. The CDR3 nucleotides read TGCGCCAGCAGCCATGGGACAGGGGACCTCAAGGGGGTTAACACTGAAGCTTTCTTT.